This T cell receptor beta chain was sequenced in a study of blood T cell repertoires in COVID-19 (dated by TCRdb to the early 2020s). About the study as a whole: Samples covering the acute and convalescent phases of COVID-19 were provided by collaborators in the United States, Italy and Spain. Samples were obtained from the ongoing ImmuneRACE study (first 160 participants) and from about 1,300 subjects provided by 6 global collaborators. Sample metadata almost always included a de-identified subject ID, COVID-19 status, age in years and sex. Where available, HLA class I and class II types were obtained from metadata supplied by the sample provider rather than from assay-based typing. Deeply sampled blood TCRbeta repertoires from subjects exposed to, actively infected with, or recovered from COVID-19 were included in the dataset. The repertoires were released in a freely available public database meant as a resource for research on the immune response to SARS-CoV-2. The prospective study material was composed of cDNA or gDNA derived from T cells, B-cell-depleted T cells, or PBMCs. Broad study findings and their caveats: The quantity of clinical and demographic metadata differed by source and by participant and was supplied without curation.

The collaborating institutions used their own protocols to collect whole blood in K2EDTA tubes. For TCRbeta analysis, collaborator samples were shipped as frozen whole blood, as isolated PBMCs, or as DNA extracted from either sample type. CDR3 length: 14 amino acids, cysteine to phenylalanine. Only the CDR3 portion is preserved as DNA: 42 bases, with reading frame beginning at the first base. The V and J ends are trimmed by 3 bases and 10 bases, leaving 16 bases between them. The germline V gene encodes CDR1 SNHLY and CDR2 FYNNEI. TCRbeta CDR3 regions were amplified from genomic DNA by means of the immunoSEQ Assay, a bias-controlled multiplex PCR. In the source study's methods: Within the assay, amplification of reference gene primers was used to estimate how many nucleated cells each sample contained. To quantify the absolute abundance of each unique TCRbeta CDR3 rearrangement, sequence reads were collapsed and filtered. For each sample, productive Simpson clonality was calculated as the square root of Simpson's diversity index across productive rearrangements. Here the immuneACCESS table is served through TCRdb, limited to in-frame sequences with V and J called. Missing clones are a known gap in these copies; in checked studies unresolved V genes cover under half, and the rest lacks a known reason. V, J and clone size are those of that table, while D and trimming were read from the DNA. The sample table shows 200,000 to 250,000 clones, and about 78% are seen once. The ten largest make up around 7.7% of the sample.

A note on this clone: Its antigen specificity is not known. No qualities accompany the bases; no much larger clone lies one base away.

The sequencing input was peripheral blood. This chain joins TRBV2 to TRBJ2-1; a tentative D call is TRBD2 (6 bases match). This TCR derives from a woman aged 65 to 85 with acute or convalescent COVID-19. The DNA is as follows: TGTGCCAGCAGTGATCGACGGACTATCCGCGAGCAGTTCTTC. Translated, it reads CASSDRRTIREQFF. Extended through the reference TRBV2 and TRBJ2-1 proteins, this CDR3 yields the full variable domain: EPEVTQTPSHQVTQMGQEVILRCVPISNHLYFYWYRQILGQKVEFLVSFYNNEISEKSEIFDDQFSVERPDGSNFTLKIRSTKLEDSAMYFCASSDRRTIREQFFGPGTRLTVL.